Below, 28 T cell receptor beta chains from the same sample are listed, as sequenced in a study of PD-1 blockade in classical Hodgkin lymphoma. Profiled with immunoSEQ multiplex PCR; TCRdb holds only in-frame clones, not every one. The data show nearly 20,000 clones, roughly 72% seen once. Regarding time point: cycle 4 day 1 (C4D1), after around six weeks of nivolumab. Brentuximab vedotin exposure varied, and every patient relapsed after autologous stem cell transplantation. Material: peripheral blood mononuclear cells (PBMCs), obtained before the fourth cycle of nivolumab. These receptor sequences come from a human donor with classical Hodgkin lymphoma.

The V and J genes are TRBV6-1 and TRBJ2-7; D is perhaps TRBD2 (6 bases). The germline CDR1 and CDR2 sequences are MNHNS and SASEGT. This CDR3 spans 14 amino acids. Deletions cut 6 bases from V and 1 base from J, with 13 bases between. CDR3 sequence reads: CASSTGDRSYEQYF. In nucleotides, the CDR3 is TGTGCCAGCAGCACGGGGGATCGGTCCTACGAGCAGTACTTC.

The chain is built from TRBV27 and TRBJ1-5; perhaps TRBD1 as D (5 bases). The CDR3 runs 14 residues. CDR1 and CDR2 (germline): MNHEY, SMNVEV (reference sequence). The V end was cut by 5 bases, the J end by 11 bases, with 19 bases between. The DNA for the CDR3 is TGTGCCAGCAGTAAGGGACCCTCTCAAGGGACCCAGCATTTT. As protein: CASSKGPSQGTQHF.

V and J are TRBV7-9 and TRBJ2-5; D not certain. This CDR3 comprises 16 residues. Germline lookup yields CDR1 SEHNR and CDR2 FQNEAQ (reference sequence). Trimming removed 0 bases from V and 3 bases from J, with 14 bases in between. CDR3 nucleotides: TGTGCCAGCAGCTTAGCGCTATTGGGCCCAAAAGAGACCCAGTACTTC. Its protein product is CASSLALLGPKETQYF.

This chain joins TRBV19 and TRBJ1-5; 10 bases are shared with TRBD1. Trimming cost V 10 bases and J 1 base; bases outside gene matches: 7. This CDR3 has 15 amino acids. Germline CDR1 and CDR2: LNHDA and SQIVND (reference sequence). The CDR3 sequence: CATLRDRGSNQPQHF. CDR3 coding DNA: TGTGCCACCCTTCGGGACAGGGGCAGCAATCAGCCCCAGCATTTT.

The chain is built from TRBV20-1 and TRBJ1-1, with D maybe TRBD1 (6 bases). V was shortened by 2 bases and J by 11 bases, with 9 bases between the two germline ends. The CDR3 runs 10 residues. CDR1 is DFQATT and CDR2 is SNEGSKA in the germline V gene (reference sequence). Written as DNA, the CDR3 is TGCAGTGCTAGAAAGGGGGAGGCTTTCTTT. As protein: CSARKGEAFF.

The V call is TRBV5-1, the J call TRBJ2-2; 8 bases fit TRBD1. Germline assignment: CDR1 SGHRS and CDR2 YFSETQ. This CDR3 has 15 residues. The J segment lost 0 bases and the V segment lost 6 bases, leaving 4 bases of the junction unmatched. CDR3 amino acids: CASTIQGANTGELFF. The CDR3 DNA reads as TGCGCCAGCACCATACAGGGGGCGAACACCGGGGAGCTGTTTTTT.

The genes are TRBV19 and TRBJ1-5, with D possibly TRBD1 on 6 matching bases. V lost 3 bases and J 6 bases, leaving 12 bases between the germline ends. The germline V gene encodes CDR1 LNHDA and CDR2 SQIVND (reference sequence). CDR3 length: 14 amino acids. The CDR3 sequence: CASSIGQPGQPQHF. The CDR3 DNA sequence: TGTGCCAGTAGTATTGGACAGCCAGGTCAGCCCCAGCATTTT.

This chain links TRBV9 with TRBJ2-7; D gene ambiguous. CDR3 length: 16 residues. Germline CDR1 SGDLS, CDR2 YYNGEE. Between the trimmed V and J ends, which lost 1 base and 2 bases, there was a span of 16 bases. DNA of the CDR3: TGTGCCAGCAGCGTACTGCCGGACCCGGTCCCCTACGAGCAGTACTTC. Translating gives CASSVLPDPVPYEQYF.

V is TRBV18 and J is TRBJ1-1; D call uncertain. The CDR3 contains 14 residues. Germline-derived CDR1 and CDR2 are KGHSH and LQKENI. V lost 1 base to trimming and J lost 5 bases, with 11 bases between them. CDR3 amino acids: CASSPQKGRTEAFF. The CDR3 nucleotides read TGTGCCAGCTCACCACAGAAGGGAAGAACTGAAGCTTTCTTT. Full variable domain (rest looked up from reference TRBV18 and TRBJ1-1): NAGVMQNPRHLVRRRGQEARLRCSPMKGHSHVYWYRQLPEEGLKFMVYLQKENIIDESGMPKERFSAEFPKEGPSILRIQQVVRGDSAAYFCASSPQKGRTEAFFGQGTRLTVV.

This clone was seen only once. The chain employs TRBV6-5 and TRBJ1-4; D is uncertain. The germline V and J ends were trimmed by 6 bases and 5 bases, with 13 bases remaining between them. CDR3 length: 14 residues. The germline gives CDR1 MNHEY, CDR2 SVGAGI. This CDR3 is CASSLGSVNEKLFF. Written as DNA, the CDR3 is TGTGCCAGCAGCCTGGGCTCCGTAAATGAAAAACTGTTTTTT.

Many counts were recorded for this clone. The chain is built from TRBV10-3 and TRBJ1-2; no firm D call. The V end lost 6 bases, the J end lost 5 bases, and 10 bases lay between the germline ends. Germline CDR1 and CDR2: ENHRY and SYGVKD. This CDR3 is 12 amino acids long. The CDR3 bases are TGTGCCATCAGAGAGGACCGGTATGGCTACACCTTC. This codes for CAIREDRYGYTF.

V gene TRBV6-5 combines with J gene TRBJ2-2; tentatively, D is TRBD2 (5 bases). Germline V gene data show CDR1 as MNHEY and CDR2 as SVGAGI. This CDR3 has 14 residues. Trimming pared 2 bases from V and 5 bases from J, leaving 9 bases between. CDR3 bases: TGTGCCAGCAGTTACGACTATCCTACCGGGGAGCTGTTTTTT. Its protein is CASSYDYPTGELFF.

The chain links TRBV2 to TRBJ2-7, with a weak D call TRBD1 (5 bases). CDR1 is SNHLY, CDR2 FYNNEI, per germline. V lost 1 base, J lost 3 bases, and 16 bases lay in between. The CDR3 covers 16 residues. The CDR3 DNA sequence: TGTGCCAGCAGTGAAGAGTCGGACAACTGGGGCTACGAGCAGTACTTC. Translation gives CASSEESDNWGYEQYF. Full variable domain (missing parts from reference TRBV2 and TRBJ2-7): EPEVTQTPSHQVTQMGQEVILRCVPISNHLYFYWYRQILGQKVEFLVSFYNNEISEKSEIFDDQFSVERPDGSNFTLKIRSTKLEDSAMYFCASSEESDNWGYEQYFGPGTRLTVT.

The chain recombines TRBV18 with TRBJ2-7; D remains ambiguous. The V and J ends lost 3 bases and 0 bases respectively, with 9 bases between them. The CDR3 loop spans 14 amino acids. Germline CDR1 KGHSH, CDR2 LQKENI. CDR3 residues: CASSPTDSSYEQYF. CDR3 bases: TGTGCCAGCTCACCTACAGATTCCTCCTACGAGCAGTACTTC. Full variable domain (missing parts from reference TRBV18 and TRBJ2-7): NAGVMQNPRHLVRRRGQEARLRCSPMKGHSHVYWYRQLPEEGLKFMVYLQKENIIDESGMPKERFSAEFPKEGPSILRIQQVVRGDSAAYFCASSPTDSSYEQYFGPGTRLTVT.

The chain recombines TRBV6-5 with TRBJ2-2; TRBD2 might be the D (6 bases). This CDR3 has 15 residues. Trimming stripped 4 bases from V and 3 bases from J, with 12 bases between. Germline CDR1 is MNHEY and CDR2 is SVGAGI. This CDR3 is CASSLHRGYTGELFF. Here the CDR3 DNA reads TGTGCCAGCAGTTTACACCGGGGGTACACCGGGGAGCTGTTTTTT.

The chain couples TRBV4-1 to TRBJ1-1, with D perhaps matching TRBD1 (5 bases). V lost 6 bases and J 1 base, leaving 12 bases between the germline ends. The CDR3 contains 14 residues. Per the germline V gene, CDR1 is MGHRA and CDR2 is YSYEKL. CDR3 DNA sequence: TGCGCCAGCAGTGTCAGGGAGGGGAACACTGAAGCTTTCTTT. Protein: CASSVREGNTEAFF.

This clone came up once. The V call is TRBV27, the J call TRBJ1-6; no clear D. The CDR3 has 15 residues. Germline loops: CDR1 MNHEY, CDR2 SMNVEV (reference sequence). V was clipped by 6 bases and J by 0 bases, with 9 bases between them. CDR3 bases: TGTGCCAGCAGGGGCTTAAGCTCCTATAATTCACCCCTCCACTTT. Its protein product is CASRGLSSYNSPLHF.

The genes are TRBV7-9 and TRBJ1-3; no clear D. The CDR3 extends over 13 amino acids. V was cut by 3 bases and J by 2 bases, with 5 bases left in between. Germline loops: CDR1 SEHNR, CDR2 FQNEAQ (reference sequence). The CDR3 sequence: CASSLGTGNTIYF. As DNA, the CDR3 is TGTGCCAGCAGCTTGGGAACTGGAAACACCATATATTTT.

The V and J genes are TRBV7-6 and TRBJ1-6; D unclear. Trimming cost V 4 bases and J 1 base, with 8 bases left between them. The CDR3 has 15 residues. The germline gives CDR1 SGHVS, CDR2 FNYEAQ. The CDR3 sequence: CASSSKGSYNSPLHF. The DNA of the CDR3 is TGTGCCAGCAGCTCCAAGGGATCCTATAATTCACCCCTCCACTTT.

This clone was counted a few times. CDR3 in DNA: TGTGCCAGCAGCAAAACAGGGCCCAACGAGCAGTACTTC. Protein: CASSKTGPNEQYF. V is TRBV21-1 and J is TRBJ2-7; the table calls TRBD1, which could not be checked here. TRBV21-1 is classified as a pseudogene. This CDR3 is 13 amino acids long.

The rearrangement links TRBV6-4 to TRBJ1-5; unclear D gene. Trimming took 6 bases from V and 4 from J, leaving 16 bases between them. This CDR3 has 15 residues. Looked up from germline, CDR1 is MRHNA and CDR2 is SNTAGT. The CDR3 bases are TGTGCCAGCAGCAAGGAGGGTGGGAGGAATCAGCCCCAGCATTTT. Translation: CASSKEGGRNQPQHF.

The rearrangement uses TRBV25-1 and TRBJ2-2; 12 positions agree with TRBD1. V shed 7 bases, J shed 8 bases, and the junction held 5 bases outside the gene matches. The CDR3 has 14 amino acids. Germline V gene data show CDR1 as MGHDK and CDR2 as SYGVNS. In nucleotides, the CDR3 is TGTGCCAGCAAGGGACAGGGGGCTGGGGGGGAGCTGTTTTTT. This sequence encodes CASKGQGAGGELFF.

The count of this clone is one. In DNA form, the CDR3 reads TGCGCCAGCAGCTTGGAAGAGGGTGGGGGGAACGAGCAGTACTTC. It translates to CASSLEEGGGNEQYF. This chain joins TRBV5-1 and TRBJ2-7; D is perhaps TRBD2 (6 bases). The germline gives CDR1 SGHRS, CDR2 YFSETQ. This CDR3 contains 15 residues. The V end was cut by 0 bases, the J end by 5 bases, with 15 bases between.

The V and J genes are TRBV27 and TRBJ2-7; 7 bases match TRBD1. J was trimmed by 2 bases and V by 3 bases; bases with no gene match: 1. The CDR3 is made up of 13 amino acids. Looked up from germline, CDR1 is MNHEY and CDR2 is SMNVEV (reference sequence). CDR3 nucleotide sequence: TGTGCCAGCAGTTTTCAGGGGGCCTACGAGCAGTACTTC. Translation gives CASSFQGAYEQYF.

This clone has only a few counts. The J gene is TRBJ1-1, the V gene TRBV2, with TRBD1 matching 10 bases. V shed 6 bases and J 11 bases; nucleotides not matched to a gene: 3. The CDR3 is 11 amino acids. Germline V gene lookup returns CDR1 SNHLY and CDR2 FYNNEI. CDR3 sequence reads: CASRTDRGAFF. The DNA of the CDR3 is TGTGCCAGCAGGACGGACAGGGGGGCTTTCTTT.

The gene calls are TRBV14 and TRBJ2-6, with D perhaps TRBD1 (6 bases). The V gene lost 4 bases and the J gene lost 4 bases, with 14 bases spanning the gap. The V gene's germline CDR1 is SGHDN and CDR2 FVKESK. CDR3 length: 16 residues. For the CDR3, the DNA is TGTGCCAGCAGCCCAGCGCAGGGGCTAGGGGCCAACGTCCTGACTTTC. This translates into CASSPAQGLGANVLTF.

The chain has TRBV11-3 and TRBJ1-1; D ambiguous. Germline V lookup: CDR1 SGHNT, CDR2 YENEEA. V gave up 1 base and J gave up 9 bases, with 6 bases separating them. This CDR3 is 11 amino acids long. CDR3 region: CASSLGYKAFF. In nucleotides, the CDR3 is TGTGCCAGCAGCTTAGGGTATAAAGCTTTCTTT.

This clone was seen just once. The gene calls are TRBV6-6 and TRBJ1-4; unclear D gene. Trimming removed 8 bases from V and 8 bases from J, with 9 bases in between. The germline V gene has CDR1 MNHNY and CDR2 SVGAGI (reference sequence). The CDR3 contains 11 residues. DNA of the CDR3: TGTGCCAGCCTAAGCTACGAAAAACTGTTTTTT. This encodes CASLSYEKLFF.